These T cell receptor beta chains were read from a single sample in a study of blood T cells in healthy people across ages. TCRdb reanalysed the 5' RACE reads using MiXCR and keeps one entry per CDR3 protein. The sample lists about 1,400,000 distinct CDR3 sequences, 59% occurring once. Sequencing was performed on blood. Receptor source: a man younger than 30 in good health. CDR3s leave out the opening cysteine and the closing phenylalanine or tryptophan. Not all rows give a size; the values are once, few, many and, for expanded clones, a class.

>TRBJ2-1|-|TRBV6-2/TRBV6-3
ASSYDSYNEQF
>TRBJ2-5|few|TRBV28
ASSHRTEQETQY
>TRBJ1-1|-|TRBV29-1
SVSRGGNTEAF
>TRBJ1-2|-|TRBV20-1
SARAAAHYGYT
>TRBJ2-1|few|TRBV4-1
ASSHLTDTNEQF
>TRBJ1-1|-|TRBV21-1
ASSIPLGQGVHTEAF
>TRBJ2-3|-|TRBV10-2
ASHREPGDTQY
>TRBJ2-7|-|TRBV2
ASYLAGSYEQY
>TRBJ1-5|-|TRBV7-2
ASSLSTTGYLQPQH
>TRBJ1-6|-|TRBV20-1
SARPGPNSPLH
>TRBJ1-1|-|TRBV20-1
SAEIIQEPYLNTEAF
>TRBJ2-5|few|TRBV2
ASSNRREETQY
>TRBJ2-7|-|TRBV29-1
SVEDLVDRGYEQY
>TRBJ2-7|few|TRBV21-1
ASTWDRVSYEQY
>TRBJ2-7|once|TRBV7-2
ASSLGPPKNYEQY
>TRBJ2-5|few|TRBV7-2
ASSLSIRETQY
>TRBJ1-6|-|TRBV7-2
ASSLGSALH
>TRBJ2-7|-|TRBV28
ASSLSRGFYEQY
>TRBJ2-1|-|TRBV20-1
SAPDRAIRGDDEQF
>TRBJ2-1|-|TRBV6-1
ASREARYNEQF
>TRBJ2-7|-|TRBV6-5
ASSYSPVVASRYEQY
>TRBJ2-3|many|TRBV20-1
SADRLAGDTDTQY
>TRBJ2-2|few|TRBV28
ASSLMGSSTGELF
>TRBJ2-7|-|TRBV7-9
ASSSSGTDIQY
>TRBJ2-1|few|TRBV12-3/TRBV12-4
ASSPGTLYNEQF